This record concerns one T cell receptor (beta chain) sequence. Its antigen is still unknown. The sample originates from a study of Tregs in tolerant kidney transplant recipients. Findings of the study overall: The most relevant donor-specific Treg TCRbeta repertoire apparently came from expansion with activated donor B cells. Few patients were studied, so findings need validation in larger groups. For some patients, primers changed over time, blocking nucleotide-level comparison.

This CDR3 has 13 residues. Germline V lookup: CDR1 GTSNPN, CDR2 SVGIG (reference sequence). V was cut by 0 bases and J by 8 bases, with 10 bases left in between. Sequencing was performed with immunoSEQ multiplex PCR; in TCRdb, only in-frame clones are kept and a portion is missing. The sample lists 100,000 to 130,000 clones, around 90% occurring once. The sequences come from CD4+ T cells from blood, collected before the transplant. The gene calls are TRBV30 and TRBJ1-4; no firm D call. This receptor was taken from a human donor who received a combined kidney and bone marrow transplant. For the CDR3, the DNA is TGTGCCTGGAGTGTCGGCGGTCGAGAAAAACTGTTTTTT. Translation: CAWSVGGREKLFF.